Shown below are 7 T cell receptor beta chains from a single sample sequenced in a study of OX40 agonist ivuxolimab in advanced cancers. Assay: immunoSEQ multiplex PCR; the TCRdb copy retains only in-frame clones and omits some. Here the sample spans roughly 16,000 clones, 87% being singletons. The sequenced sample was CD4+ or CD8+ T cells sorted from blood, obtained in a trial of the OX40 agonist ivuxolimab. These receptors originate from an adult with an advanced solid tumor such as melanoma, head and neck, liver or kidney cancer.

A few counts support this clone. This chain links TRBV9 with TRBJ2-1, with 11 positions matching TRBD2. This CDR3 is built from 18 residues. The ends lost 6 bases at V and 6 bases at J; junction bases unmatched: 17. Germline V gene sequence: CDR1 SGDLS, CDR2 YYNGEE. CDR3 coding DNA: TGTGCCAGCACTTCGAACACGGCTAGCGGGGGGACTGGCAATGAGCAGTTCTTC. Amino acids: CASTSNTASGGTGNEQFF.

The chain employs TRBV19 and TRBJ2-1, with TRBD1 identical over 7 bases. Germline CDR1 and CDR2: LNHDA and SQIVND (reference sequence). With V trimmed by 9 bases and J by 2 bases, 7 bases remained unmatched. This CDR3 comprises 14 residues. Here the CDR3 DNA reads TGTGCCAGCGAACGTCAGGGGGCCTACAATGAGCAGTTCTTC. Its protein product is CASERQGAYNEQFF.

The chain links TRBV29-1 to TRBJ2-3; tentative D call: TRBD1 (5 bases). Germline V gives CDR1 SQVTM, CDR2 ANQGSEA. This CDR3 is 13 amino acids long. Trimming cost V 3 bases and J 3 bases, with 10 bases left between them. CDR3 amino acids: CSVDREGTDTQYF. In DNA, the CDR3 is TGCAGCGTTGACAGGGAAGGGACAGATACGCAGTATTTT.

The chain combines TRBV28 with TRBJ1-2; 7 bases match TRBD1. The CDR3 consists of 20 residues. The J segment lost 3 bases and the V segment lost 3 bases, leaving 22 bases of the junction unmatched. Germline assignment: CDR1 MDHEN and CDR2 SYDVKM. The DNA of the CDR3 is TGTGCCAGCAGTTTTTCCGCGGGTACCGTGACAGGGTTTTCTGACTATGGCTACACCTTC. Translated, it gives CASSFSAGTVTGFSDYGYTF.

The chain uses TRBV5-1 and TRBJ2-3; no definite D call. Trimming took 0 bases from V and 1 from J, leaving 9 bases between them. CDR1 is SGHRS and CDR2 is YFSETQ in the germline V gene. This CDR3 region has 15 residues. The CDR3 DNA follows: TGCGCCAGCAGCTTGGGAAGTTTCGGCACAGATACGCAGTATTTT. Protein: CASSLGSFGTDTQYF.

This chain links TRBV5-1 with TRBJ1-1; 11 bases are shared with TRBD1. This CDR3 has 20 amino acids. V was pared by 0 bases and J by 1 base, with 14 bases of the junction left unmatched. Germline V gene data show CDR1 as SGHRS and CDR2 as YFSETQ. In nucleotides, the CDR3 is TGCGCCAGCAGCTTGGGGGACAGGGGGTACCTAATGGATGAGAACACTGAAGCTTTCTTT. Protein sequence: CASSLGDRGYLMDENTEAFF.

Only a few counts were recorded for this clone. The DNA of the CDR3 is TGTGCCAGCGGGAGCCCCTACGAGCAGTACTTC. It translates to CASGSPYEQYF. This chain links TRBV2 with TRBJ2-7; D is possibly TRBD2 (5 bases). The CDR3 is made up of 11 amino acids. Germline V gene lookup returns CDR1 SNHLY and CDR2 FYNNEI. Deletions cut 8 bases from V and 2 bases from J, with 7 bases between.